A single sample gave rise to the 20 T cell receptor beta chains below, sequenced in a study of cytotoxic CD8 clonotypes in ibrutinib-treated CLL. Profiled with immunoSEQ multiplex PCR; TCRdb holds only in-frame clones, not every one. Among about 200,000 clones, 70% to 75% were seen once, and the ten largest hold roughly 6.4%. The sequenced sample was PBMCs, obtained after 12 months of ibrutinib treatment. The origin of the receptors is a human donor with chronic lymphocytic leukemia.

This clone came up a few times. The V call is TRBV19, the J call TRBJ1-6, with TRBD1 identical over 8 bases. Germline CDR1 and CDR2: LNHDA and SQIVND (reference sequence). The CDR3 totals 13 residues. Trimming cost V 7 bases and J 7 bases; bases outside gene matches: 3. The CDR3 nucleotides are TGTGCCAGTAAGGACAGGGAGAATTCACCCCTCCACTTT. The encoded protein is CASKDRENSPLHF.

This clone was seen once. V and J are TRBV19 and TRBJ2-7; either TRBD1 or TRBD2 may supply D (5 bases each). The CDR3 is 15 residues long. The germline CDR1 and CDR2 sequences are LNHDA and SQIVND (reference sequence). The ends were cut back, 0 bases at V and 2 bases at J, with 11 bases in the middle. The CDR3 protein is CASSIDPQGAYEQYF. The CDR3 DNA is TGTGCCAGTAGTATAGATCCGCAGGGAGCCTACGAGCAGTACTTC.

The chain uses TRBV28 and TRBJ1-5; TRBD1 matches 7 bases. Trimming removed 5 bases from V and 6 bases from J; junction bases left unmatched: 10. CDR1 and CDR2 (germline): MDHEN, SYDVKM. The CDR3 totals 15 residues. Here the CDR3 DNA reads TGTGCCAGCAGTCCATTCGACAGGGAAGGTCAGCCCCAGCATTTT. It is translated as CASSPFDREGQPQHF.

This clone was seen a few times. This rearrangement joins TRBV7-3 to TRBJ2-2; D possibly uses TRBD1 or TRBD2 (5 bases each). The CDR3 covers 14 residues. CDR1 is SGHTA, CDR2 FQGTGA, per germline. The V end was cut by 5 bases, the J end by 2 bases, with 9 bases between. CDR3 DNA sequence: TGTGCCAGCAGCCCGGGACCAAACACCGGGGAGCTGTTTTTT. Protein sequence: CASSPGPNTGELFF.

This chain connects TRBV13 to TRBJ1-3; D is unclear. CDR3 length: 14 amino acids. Germline loops: CDR1 PRHDT, CDR2 FYEKMQ (reference sequence). V was clipped by 3 bases and J by 1 base, with 7 bases between them. This CDR3 reads CASSFVHSGNTIYF. In DNA form, the CDR3 reads TGTGCCAGCAGCTTTGTACATTCTGGAAACACCATATATTTT.

The chain combines TRBV6-5 with TRBJ1-2, with D hard to call. The ends were cut back, 6 bases at V and 0 bases at J, with 11 bases in the middle. Germline V CDR1 and CDR2: MNHEY, SVGAGI. This CDR3 comprises 14 residues. The DNA of the CDR3 is TGTGCCAGCAGGGGCCGCACAGCTAACTATGGCTACACCTTC. This codes for CASRGRTANYGYTF.

The table lists this clone with a count of one. The chain joins TRBV19 to TRBJ1-4; D possibly corresponds to TRBD1 (5 bases). The CDR3 is 15 residues long. Germline CDR1 is LNHDA and CDR2 is SQIVND (reference sequence). V gave up 2 bases and J gave up 5 bases, with 12 bases separating them. The CDR3 DNA sequence: TGTGCCAGTAGTATATGGGGGAGTTCCAATGAAAAACTGTTTTTT. It yields the protein CASSIWGSSNEKLFF.

The chain links TRBV4-3 to TRBJ1-5, with D maybe TRBD1 (6 bases). There are 15 residues in the CDR3. The V gene's germline CDR1 is LGHNA and CDR2 YSLEER. V lost 3 bases to trimming and J lost 2 bases, with 11 bases between them. For the CDR3, the DNA is TGCGCCAGCAGCCAGGACAGTGGAGGCAATCAGCCCCAGCATTTT. Translated, it gives CASSQDSGGNQPQHF.

The V and J genes are TRBV30 and TRBJ1-4; tentative D call: TRBD1 (5 bases). Germline V gives CDR1 GTSNPN, CDR2 SVGIG (reference sequence). The V end lost 3 bases, the J end lost 7 bases, and 15 bases lay between the germline ends. CDR3 length: 14 amino acids. Here the CDR3 DNA reads TGTGCCTGGAGGGGGACTCCGAGCCGTGAAAAACTGTTTTTT. It is translated as CAWRGTPSREKLFF. The variable domain in full, completed from reference TRBV30 and TRBJ1-4, reads SQTIHQWPATLVQPVGSPLSLECTVEGTSNPNLYWYRQAAGRGLQLLFYSVGIGQISSEVPQNLSASRPQDRQFILSSKKLLLSDSGFYLCAWRGTPSREKLFFGSGTQLSVL.

This clone has just a few counts. J is TRBJ1-2 and V is TRBV14; a possible D gene is TRBD1 (5 bases). Trimming removed 1 base at V and 4 bases at J, with 10 bases between. CDR1 and CDR2 from the germline V gene are SGHDN and FVKESK. This CDR3 has 14 amino acids. The CDR3: CASSQGGRLYGYTF. The CDR3 nucleotides are TGTGCCAGCAGCCAAGGGGGCAGGCTCTATGGCTACACCTTC.

The V and J genes are TRBV5-1 and TRBJ2-2, with 7 bases identical to TRBD1. CDR3 length equals 16 residues. The ends lost 4 bases at V and 1 base at J; junction bases unmatched: 7. Germline lookup yields CDR1 SGHRS and CDR2 YFSETQ. CDR3 residues: CASSRGGQRNTGELFF. CDR3 sequence (DNA): TGCGCCAGCAGCAGAGGGGGACAGAGGAACACCGGGGAGCTGTTTTTT. Variable domain in full (rest from reference TRBV5-1 and TRBJ2-2): KAGVTQTPRYLIKTRGQQVTLSCSPISGHRSVSWYQQTPGQGLQFLFEYFSETQRNKGNFPGRFSGRQFSNSRSEMNVSTLELGDSALYLCASSRGGQRNTGELFFGEGSRLTVL.

The CDR3 is CASSPGIAGGPGELFF. The CDR3 nucleotides are TGTGCCAGCAGCCCCGGGATAGCGGGGGGGCCCGGGGAGCTGTTTTTT. V and J are TRBV5-4 and TRBJ2-2; 11 bases agree with TRBD2. Germline-derived CDR1 and CDR2 are SGHNT and YYREEE (reference sequence). Germline trimming cut 4 bases from V and 6 bases from J; bases unmatched to any gene: 8. The CDR3 contains 16 residues.

The V call is TRBV2, the J call TRBJ2-7; TRBD1 agrees at 7 bases. With V trimmed by 1 base and J by 9 bases, 6 bases remained unmatched. This CDR3 contains 13 residues. CDR1 is SNHLY, CDR2 FYNNEI, per germline. The CDR3: CASSEEVKGAQYF. As DNA, the CDR3 is TGTGCCAGCAGTGAAGAGGTGAAGGGGGCGCAGTACTTC.

The chain carries TRBV18 and TRBJ1-6; D is undetermined. Germline lookup yields CDR1 KGHSH and CDR2 LQKENI. The CDR3 is made up of 14 amino acids. V lost 4 bases and J 4 bases, leaving 8 bases between the germline ends. CDR3 nucleotides: TGTGCCAGCTCACTAGATCATTATAATTCACCCCTCCACTTT. Protein: CASSLDHYNSPLHF.

The rearrangement joins TRBV5-6 to TRBJ1-3; 8 positions match TRBD1. The germline V gene encodes CDR1 SGHDT and CDR2 YYEEEE. The CDR3 loop spans 14 amino acids. V lost 2 bases to trimming and J lost 4 bases; unmatched junction nucleotides: 2. The CDR3 sequence: CASSLGTGGNTIYF. CDR3 in DNA: TGTGCCAGCAGCTTAGGGACAGGCGGAAACACCATATATTTT.

The V call is TRBV19, the J call TRBJ2-7, with D tentatively TRBD1 (6 bases). The V gene lost 6 bases and the J gene lost 3 bases, with 18 bases spanning the gap. The CDR3 totals 15 residues. CDR1 is LNHDA and CDR2 is SQIVND in the germline V gene (reference sequence). CDR3 sequence: CASSSQGIGLYEQYF. CDR3 nucleotides: TGTGCCAGTAGCAGCCAGGGGATTGGGCTCTACGAGCAGTACTTC.

This clone is a singleton in its sample. The chain employs TRBV13 and TRBJ2-7; tentatively, D is TRBD2 (5 bases). V gave up 5 bases and J gave up 2 bases, with 16 bases separating them. The CDR3 consists of 15 residues. Germline values: CDR1 PRHDT, CDR2 FYEKMQ (reference sequence). The CDR3 coding sequence is TGTGCCAGCAGCACTAGAGTATTGGCCCCCTACGAGCAGTACTTC. Amino acid sequence: CASSTRVLAPYEQYF.

This clone was recorded once. The genes are TRBV4-3 and TRBJ1-5, with D tentatively TRBD1 (6 bases). V was shortened by 0 bases and J by 6 bases, with 12 bases between the two germline ends. Germline CDR1 is LGHNA and CDR2 is YSLEER. This CDR3 has 15 amino acids. This chain's CDR3 is CASSQDWGPLQPQHF. CDR3 in DNA: TGCGCCAGCAGCCAAGACTGGGGGCCCCTTCAGCCCCAGCATTTT.

The chain uses TRBV7-2 and TRBJ1-1; D is ambiguous. Germline V CDR1 and CDR2: SGHTA, FQGNSA. The CDR3 runs 16 residues. V lost 4 bases to trimming and J lost 0 bases, with 15 bases between them. For the CDR3, the DNA is TGTGCCAGCAGCTCTACCGCAAGAATGATGAACACTGAAGCTTTCTTT. Translated: CASSSTARMMNTEAFF.

This clone was detected only a few times. V is TRBV15 and J is TRBJ1-6; possible D gene TRBD1, 6 bases. The germline CDR1 and CDR2 sequences are LNHNV and YYDKDF (reference sequence). V gave up 3 bases and J gave up 11 bases, with 17 bases separating them. The CDR3 is made up of 15 amino acids. The CDR3 nucleotides are TGTGCCACCAGCAGGCAAAAGGGGGGGAGAGCACCCCTCCACTTT. This gives the protein CATSRQKGGRAPLHF.